The rows below give T cell receptor beta chains drawn from one sample of a study of blood T cells in healthy people across ages. TCRdb re-called the 5' RACE reads through MiXCR, storing one row per CDR3 protein. Of 1.5 million to 2 million distinct CDR3 sequences in the sample, 40% to 55% were seen once. The specimen was blood. All receptors come from a woman in her forties in good health. Each CDR3 is given without its conserved first and last residue. Each record gives: J gene, V gene, CDR3 protein.

>TRBJ2-3|TRBV4-1
ASSQLASGYTDAQY
>TRBJ2-1|TRBV10-3
AINLRQGSGGEQF
>TRBJ2-3|TRBV20-1
SAPPRGRADTQY
>NA|TRBV5-1
ASRSSGVEETQY
>TRBJ2-1|TRBV7-2
ASSLGGPGLNEQF
>TRBJ2-7|TRBV29-1
SVEVPGSREQY
>TRBJ1-2|TRBV6-5
ASSGTGVYYGYT
>TRBJ2-7|TRBV7-6
ASSLGSPQGFYNEQY
>TRBJ1-2|TRBV28
ASSFRTAYGYT
>TRBJ1-5|TRBV6-2/TRBV6-3
ASSWGTGQFQH
>TRBJ2-3|TRBV4-1
ASSQTEGGDTQY
>TRBJ2-1|TRBV5-1
ASSPDPGLSEQF
>TRBJ2-3|TRBV7-2
ASSDDSSSTDTQY
>TRBJ2-5|TRBV10-3
AISDFRRGAYQETQY